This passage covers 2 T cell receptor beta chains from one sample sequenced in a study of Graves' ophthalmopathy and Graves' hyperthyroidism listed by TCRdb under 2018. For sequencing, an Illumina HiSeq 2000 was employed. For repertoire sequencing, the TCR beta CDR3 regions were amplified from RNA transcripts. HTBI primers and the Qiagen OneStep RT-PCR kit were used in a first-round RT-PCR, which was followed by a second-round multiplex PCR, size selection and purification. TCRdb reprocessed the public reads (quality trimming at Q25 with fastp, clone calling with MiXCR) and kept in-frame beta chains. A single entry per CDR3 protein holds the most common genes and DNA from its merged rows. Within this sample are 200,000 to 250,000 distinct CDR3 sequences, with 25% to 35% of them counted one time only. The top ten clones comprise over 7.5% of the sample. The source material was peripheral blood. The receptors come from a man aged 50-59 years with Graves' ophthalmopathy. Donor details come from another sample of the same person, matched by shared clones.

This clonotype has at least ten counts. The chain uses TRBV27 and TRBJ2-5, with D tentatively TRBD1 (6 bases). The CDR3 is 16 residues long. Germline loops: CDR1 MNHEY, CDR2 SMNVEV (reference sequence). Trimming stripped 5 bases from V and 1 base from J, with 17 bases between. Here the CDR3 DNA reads TGTGCCAGCAGTCAAACAGGGTTAGGTACCCAAGAGACCCAGTACTTC. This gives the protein CASSQTGLGTQETQYF.

The CDR3 sequence is CASSPPGQGWKETQYF. CDR3 in DNA: TGTGCCAGCAGTCCCCCGGGACAGGGGTGGAAAGAGACCCAGTACTTC. The chain links TRBV28 to TRBJ2-5; 10 positions agree with TRBD1. The V segment lost 5 bases and the J segment 3 bases; nucleotides outside the gene matches: 9. CDR3 length: 16 amino acids. Germline V gives CDR1 MDHEN, CDR2 SYDVKM.